One and the same sample provided the 28 T cell receptor beta chains below, sequenced in a study of T cells after yellow fever vaccination. TCRdb called the 5' RACE reads again in MiXCR, with one record for every CDR3 protein. The sample contains 400,000 or so distinct CDR3 sequences, over 5% of which appear only once. The sample here was PBMCs, taken 5 days after the yellow fever booster vaccination. The receptors here all came from a man aged 25 to 45 who received the YFV17D yellow fever vaccine.

This clonotype was counted many times. The gene calls are TRBV29-1 and TRBJ2-1, with a tentative D call TRBD2 (6 bases). The CDR3 loop spans 13 amino acids. Between the trimmed V and J ends, which lost 1 base and 3 bases, there was a span of 7 bases. Germline CDR1 is SQVTM and CDR2 is ANQGSEA. CDR3: CSVEGGDYNEQFF. The CDR3 bases are TGCAGCGTTGAAGGGGGGGACTACAATGAGCAGTTCTTC.

As to this clonotype: A single base separates this from a much larger clone, so it may be a read error. This chain uses TRBV5-1 with TRBJ2-1; D ambiguous. There are 12 residues in the CDR3. Trimming cost V 5 bases and J 8 bases, with 11 bases left between them. Germline V gene data show CDR1 as SGHRS and CDR2 as YFSETQ. DNA of the CDR3: TGCGCCAGCAGGTCTCCCAGCGATGAGCAGTTCTTC. It is translated as CASRSPSDEQFF.

The chain employs TRBV6-5 and TRBJ1-6; no reliable D call. Trimming left V 2 bases short and J 9 bases short, with 20 bases between. This CDR3 spans 17 amino acids. Germline-derived CDR1 and CDR2 are MNHEY and SVGAGI. The CDR3 nucleotides read TGTGCCAGCAGTTACACCTGGACCGAGCTTTCGGGTTCACCCCTCCACTTT. Protein sequence: CASSYTWTELSGSPLHF.

The table lists this clonotype with a few counts. This chain joins TRBV20-1 and TRBJ2-2; unclear D gene. The V end lost 3 bases, the J end lost 3 bases, and 5 bases lay between the germline ends. Germline lookup yields CDR1 DFQATT and CDR2 SNEGSKA (reference sequence). This CDR3 has 12 residues. CDR3 in DNA: TGCAGTGCTAGTTGGGACACCGGGGAGCTGTTTTTT. Its protein is CSASWDTGELFF.

The chain carries TRBV5-1 and TRBJ2-1, with 11 bases aligning to TRBD2. The J segment lost 5 bases and the V segment lost 5 bases, leaving 3 bases of the junction unmatched. The CDR3 covers 14 residues. The germline gives CDR1 SGHRS, CDR2 YFSETQ. CDR3: CASRGLAENNEQFF. The CDR3 DNA reads as TGCGCCAGCAGGGGACTAGCGGAAAACAATGAGCAGTTCTTC.

This clonotype occurred many times. Here the CDR3 reads CASSQDPAGDIDTQYF. The CDR3 region has the DNA TGCGCCAGCAGCCAAGATCCAGCGGGAGATATAGATACGCAGTATTTT. The V and J genes are TRBV4-3 and TRBJ2-3; 8 nucleotides match TRBD2. CDR3 length: 16 residues. Germline V lookup: CDR1 LGHNA, CDR2 YSLEER. The ends lost 0 bases at V and 5 bases at J; junction bases unmatched: 7.

This clonotype was seen ten or more times. The genes are TRBV20-1 and TRBJ2-7, with 7 bases fitting TRBD1. Trimming removed 7 bases from V and 2 bases from J; junction bases left unmatched: 5. CDR1 DFQATT and CDR2 SNEGSKA come from the germline V gene (reference sequence). The CDR3 length is 12 residues. The CDR3, as DNA: TGCAGTGGAGGACAGGTCACCTACGAGCAGTACTTC. It codes for CSGGQVTYEQYF.

This clonotype came up many times. In nucleotides, the CDR3 is TGTGCCAGCAGTTACTCGGGGAGCACAGATACGCAGTATTTT. Protein product: CASSYSGSTDTQYF. This chain uses TRBV6-2 or TRBV6-3 with TRBJ2-3; D remains ambiguous. CDR3 length: 14 amino acids. Germline V CDR1 and CDR2: MNHEY, SVGEGT. Between the trimmed V and J ends, which lost 0 bases and 0 bases, there was a span of 4 bases.

This clonotype has just a few counts. The chain is built from TRBV20-1 and TRBJ2-1; 10 nucleotides agree with TRBD2. Trimming cost V 3 bases and J 3 bases; bases outside gene matches: 5. There are 15 residues in the CDR3. Per the germline V gene, CDR1 is DFQATT and CDR2 is SNEGSKA (reference sequence). DNA for the CDR3: TGCAGTGCTAGGACCGGGACTAGCGTCTACAATGAGCAGTTCTTC. This codes for CSARTGTSVYNEQFF.

This clonotype has just a few counts. The J gene is TRBJ2-2, the V gene TRBV7-3; maybe TRBD2 (6 bases). Trimming stripped 4 bases from V and 0 bases from J, with 9 bases between. The CDR3 sequence is 15 residues long. Germline lookup yields CDR1 SGHTA and CDR2 FQGTGA. CDR3 in DNA: TGTGCCAGCAGCTCGGCGGGAACGAACACCGGGGAGCTGTTTTTT. Translating gives CASSSAGTNTGELFF. Looking up the rest from reference TRBV7-3 and TRBJ2-2 gives the full variable domain: GAGVSQTPSNKVTEKGKYVELRCDPISGHTALYWYRQSLGQGPEFLIYFQGTGAADDSGLPNDRFFAVRPEGSVSTLKIQRTERGDSAVYLCASSSAGTNTGELFFGEGSRLTVL.

This clonotype was picked up a small number of times. The rearrangement joins TRBV29-1 to TRBJ1-2; TRBD1 matches 8 bases. CDR1 and CDR2 from the germline V gene are SQVTM and ANQGSEA. There are 12 residues in the CDR3. After removal of 6 bases from V and 7 bases from J, the junction contained 7 bases not matched to a gene. In DNA form, the CDR3 reads TGCAGCGTGGACAGGGCGGGGGGTGGCTACACCTTC. Amino acid sequence: CSVDRAGGGYTF.

On this clonotype itself: Given a much more abundant clone one base away, this may be a read error. The chain is built from TRBV20-1 and TRBJ2-3; D is uncertain. The CDR3 has 12 residues. Germline lookup yields CDR1 DFQATT and CDR2 SNEGSKA (reference sequence). CDR3 protein: CGAIVGTDTQYF. CDR3 DNA sequence: TGCGGTGCTATAGTGGGCACAGATACGCAGTATTTT.

Comment on this clonotype: A much larger clonotype is one base distant, so this may be a read error. This rearrangement joins TRBV20-1 to TRBJ2-4; D might be TRBD2 (6 bases). Trimming pared 5 bases from V and 7 bases from J, leaving 18 bases between. The length of the CDR3 is 14 residues. Germline V gene lookup returns CDR1 DFQATT and CDR2 SNEGSKA (reference sequence). Here the CDR3 reads CSAWTIGRGNIQYF. CDR3 sequence (DNA): TGCAGTGCTTGGACTATCGGGAGAGGGAACATTCAGTACTTC.

This clonotype was counted only a few times. V is TRBV4-3 and J is TRBJ2-1; D call uncertain. V lost 5 bases to trimming and J lost 0 bases, with 14 bases between them. This CDR3 contains 16 residues. Looked up from germline, CDR1 is LGHNA and CDR2 is YSLEER. The CDR3 is CASSAKHTRSYNEQFF. The CDR3 DNA sequence: TGCGCCAGCAGCGCTAAGCACACCCGCTCCTACAATGAGCAGTTCTTC.

This clonotype was observed many times. The J gene is TRBJ2-3, the V gene TRBV14, with D tentatively TRBD1 (6 bases). V was clipped by 5 bases and J by 1 base, with 19 bases between them. There are 17 residues in the CDR3. Germline V gene sequence: CDR1 SGHDN, CDR2 FVKESK. The CDR3 sequence: CASSGRLRGLGTDTQYF. The CDR3 DNA follows: TGTGCCAGCAGCGGAAGGCTCAGGGGTCTGGGCACAGATACGCAGTATTTT.

V gene TRBV15 combines with J gene TRBJ2-4; TRBD2 agrees at 14 bases. The ends lost 8 bases at V and 8 bases at J; junction bases unmatched: 11. The CDR3 extends over 16 amino acids. Germline V gene lookup returns CDR1 LNHNV and CDR2 YYDKDF (reference sequence). The CDR3 here is CATRRGLAGGGDIQYF. The CDR3 DNA reads as TGTGCCACCCGTAGAGGACTAGCGGGAGGTGGGGACATTCAGTACTTC. The variable domain in full, with the rest retrieved from reference TRBV15 and TRBJ2-4, is DAMVIQNPRYQVTQFGKPVTLSCSQTLNHNVMYWYQQKSSQAPKLLFHYYDKDFNNEADTPDNFQSRRPNTSFCFLDIRSPGLGDTAMYLCATRRGLAGGGDIQYFGAGTRLSVL.

The rearrangement joins TRBV29-1 to TRBJ2-5; no clear D. CDR1 and CDR2 from the germline V gene are SQVTM and ANQGSEA. The CDR3 is made up of 11 amino acids. V dropped 5 bases and J dropped 7 bases, with 11 bases sitting between them. The CDR3 sequence: CSVPGPGTQYF. DNA for the CDR3: TGCAGCGTTCCTGGGCCAGGGACCCAGTACTTC.

This rearrangement joins TRBV21-1 to TRBJ2-2; no check of the table's D call, TRBD1, against the DNA was made. TRBV21-1 is assigned pseudogene status. The CDR3 loop spans 16 amino acids. Written as DNA, the CDR3 is TGTGCCAGCAGCCCCCACCCGGGAGAGGAGGCCGGGGAGCTGTTTTTT. This sequence encodes CASSPHPGEEAGELFF.

This clonotype was seen a single time. The chain couples TRBV12-3 or TRBV12-4 to TRBJ1-3; D is unclear. This CDR3 region has 15 residues. V was trimmed by 5 bases and J by 7 bases, leaving 18 bases between them. Written as DNA, the CDR3 is TGTGCCAGCAGTGTCGGTGGCCGGACCCAGAACACCATATATTTT. It codes for CASSVGGRTQNTIYF.

The table lists this clonotype with many counts. V gene TRBV5-1 combines with J gene TRBJ2-7; D gene uncertain. V was pared by 0 bases and J by 1 base, with 8 bases between. CDR1 and CDR2 (germline): SGHRS, YFSETQ. The CDR3 covers 14 residues. The CDR3 DNA follows: TGCGCCAGCAGCTTGGGGACGGCATCCTACGAGCAGTACTTC. Its translation: CASSLGTASYEQYF.

This clonotype was seen a handful of times. V and J are TRBV10-3 and TRBJ2-3; D is possibly TRBD1 (6 bases). The CDR3 consists of 13 residues. V lost 7 bases and J 10 bases, leaving 18 bases between the germline ends. Germline V CDR1 and CDR2: ENHRY, SYGVKD. The CDR3 DNA reads TGTGCCATCACCTCGCAGGGGAGTGATCCGCAGTATTTT. Protein sequence: CAITSQGSDPQYF.

In its sample, this clonotype was seen many times. The chain recombines TRBV7-7 with TRBJ2-1; 8 positions agree with TRBD1. Germline CDR1 is SSHAT and CDR2 is FNYEAQ (reference sequence). Unmatched junction bases numbered 8, after V lost 3 bases and J lost 7 bases. CDR3 length: 15 amino acids. CDR3 DNA: TGTGCCAGCAGCTTGGGGACAGGATTTACGAATGAGCAGTTCTTC. It specifies CASSLGTGFTNEQFF.

This clonotype has more than one count but fewer than ten. The J gene is TRBJ2-1, the V gene TRBV29-1, with TRBD2 matching over 14 bases. The V gene's germline CDR1 is SQVTM and CDR2 ANQGSEA. V gave up 6 bases and J gave up 7 bases; unmatched junction bases: 11. The CDR3 runs to 16 residues. The CDR3 coding sequence is TGCAGCGTCTACGAGAGGACTAGCGGGAGGTTGAATGAGCAGTTCTTC. It is translated as CSVYERTSGRLNEQFF.

This clonotype was seen only a few times. Mismatch with germline at one junction end may stem from a read error. The chain is built from TRBV12-3 or TRBV12-4 and TRBJ1-1; possible D gene TRBD1, 5 bases. The CDR3 has 11 residues. CDR3 sequence: CASSATGTLLF. CDR3 nucleotide sequence: TGTGCCAGCAGTGCGACCGGGACCCTTCTATTT.

In its sample, this clonotype was seen a few times. The chain employs TRBV9 and TRBJ1-5; D not resolved. Trimming left V 6 bases short and J 3 bases short, with 19 bases between. This CDR3 is built from 16 residues. Germline V lookup: CDR1 SGDLS, CDR2 YYNGEE. CDR3: CASTRGPFPNNQPQHF. The CDR3 DNA reads TGTGCCAGCACCCGTGGGCCGTTTCCAAACAATCAGCCCCAGCATTTT.

This clonotype was seen many times. Its ends do not fully match the called genes, so a read error is possible. The chain uses TRBV4-3 and TRBJ2-7, with no clear D. The V gene's germline CDR1 is LGHNA and CDR2 YSLEER. The CDR3 totals 14 residues. The CDR3 nucleotides read TGCGCCAGCAGTGAAGGGCTAGTGTCCTTCGAGCAGTACTTC. Translation: CASSEGLVSFEQYF.

This clonotype was counted only a few times. The chain carries TRBV28 and TRBJ1-2, with no clear D. With 6 bases removed from V and 0 bases from J, the gap between germline ends came to 14 bases. The CDR3 is made up of 15 amino acids. CDR1 MDHEN and CDR2 SYDVKM come from the germline V gene. This CDR3 is CASRLTWATNYGYTF. The CDR3, as DNA: TGTGCCAGCAGACTCACATGGGCAACTAACTATGGCTACACCTTC.

This clonotype turned up a few times. The rearrangement joins TRBV9 to TRBJ2-3, with D possibly being TRBD2 (6 bases). CDR1 and CDR2 (germline): SGDLS, YYNGEE. Between the trimmed V and J ends, which lost 0 bases and 4 bases, there was a span of 18 bases. The CDR3 is 17 amino acids. The CDR3 is CASSVDIFGGTSDTQYF. In nucleotides, the CDR3 is TGTGCCAGCAGCGTAGATATCTTCGGCGGGACTTCAGATACGCAGTATTTT.